The clone carrying this T cell receptor (beta chain) was observed a handful of times. The antigen is not known. Researchers prepared the TCRbeta library using unique molecular identifiers, the study reports. TCRdb used MiXCR to reprocess the PCR reads, holding one entry per CDR3 protein. Of almost 600,000 distinct CDR3 sequences in the sample, 25% to 30% were seen once. The data are from a study of T-cell reconstitution after alpha-beta-depleted transplantation in children. General study results and limits: From newly produced T cells came most of the T-cell counts and diversity one year after transplant.

Germline V gives CDR1 LGHNA, CDR2 YNFKEQ. J lost 8 bases, V lost 3 bases, and 5 bases had no gene match. This CDR3 has 15 amino acids. The gene calls are TRBV4-2 and TRBJ1-4; 11 nucleotides agree with TRBD1. The source material was PBMCs, sampled before TCRalphabeta/CD19-depleted stem cell transplant. The source is a boy in the first two years of life with Wiskott-Aldrich syndrome, due to receive a stem cell transplant. This CDR3 reads CASSQTDRGREKLFF. The CDR3 DNA reads as TGTGCCAGCAGCCAGACGGACAGGGGGCGCGAAAAACTGTTTTTT.